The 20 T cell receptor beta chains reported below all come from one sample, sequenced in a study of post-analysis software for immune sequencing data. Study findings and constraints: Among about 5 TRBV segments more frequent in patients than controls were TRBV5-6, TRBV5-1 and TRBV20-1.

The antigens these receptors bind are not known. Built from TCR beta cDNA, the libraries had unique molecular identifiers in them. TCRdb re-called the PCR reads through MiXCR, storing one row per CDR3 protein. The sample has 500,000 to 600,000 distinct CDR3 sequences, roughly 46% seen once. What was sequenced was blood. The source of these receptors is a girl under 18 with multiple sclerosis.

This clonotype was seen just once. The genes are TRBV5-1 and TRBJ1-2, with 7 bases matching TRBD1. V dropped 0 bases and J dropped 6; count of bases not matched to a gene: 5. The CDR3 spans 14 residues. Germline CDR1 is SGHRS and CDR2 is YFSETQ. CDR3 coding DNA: TGCGCCAGCAGCTTGGGGACAGGTCCTGATGGCTACACCTTC. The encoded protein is CASSLGTGPDGYTF.

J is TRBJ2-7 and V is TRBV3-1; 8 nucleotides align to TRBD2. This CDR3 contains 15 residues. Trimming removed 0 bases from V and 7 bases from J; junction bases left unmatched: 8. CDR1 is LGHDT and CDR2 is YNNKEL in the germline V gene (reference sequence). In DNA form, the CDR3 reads TGTGCCAGCAGCCAAGAGCCAGCGGGAGTTGGAGAGCAGTACTTC. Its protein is CASSQEPAGVGEQYF.

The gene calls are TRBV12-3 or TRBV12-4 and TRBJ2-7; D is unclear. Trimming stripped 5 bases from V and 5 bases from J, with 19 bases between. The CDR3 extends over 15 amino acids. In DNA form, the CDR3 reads TGTGCCAGCAGTCAATGGGCCCAACGCGGTGACGAGCAGTACTTC. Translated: CASSQWAQRGDEQYF.

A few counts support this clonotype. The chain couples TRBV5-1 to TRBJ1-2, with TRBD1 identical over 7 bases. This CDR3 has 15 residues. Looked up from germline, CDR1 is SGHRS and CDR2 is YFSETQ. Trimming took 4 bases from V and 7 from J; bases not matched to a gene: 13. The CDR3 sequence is CASSPGDRVTGGYTF. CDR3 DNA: TGCGCCAGCAGCCCAGGGGACAGAGTGACGGGTGGCTACACCTTC.

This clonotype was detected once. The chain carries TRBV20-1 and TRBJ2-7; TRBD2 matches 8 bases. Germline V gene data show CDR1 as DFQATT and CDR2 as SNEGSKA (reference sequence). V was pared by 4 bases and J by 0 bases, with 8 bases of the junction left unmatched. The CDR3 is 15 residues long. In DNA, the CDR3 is TGCAGTGCTATCTCCGGGACTAGTGGCTCCTACGAGCAGTACTTC. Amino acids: CSAISGTSGSYEQYF.

The CDR3 DNA follows: TGTGCCAGCAGCTTAGGGTTTTTCCAGGATCAGCCCCAGCATTTT. Translating gives CASSLGFFQDQPQHF. The V and J genes are TRBV7-2 and TRBJ1-5; unclear D gene. V was clipped by 1 base and J by 5 bases, with 12 bases between them. Germline CDR1 SGHTA, CDR2 FQGNSA. There are 15 residues in the CDR3.

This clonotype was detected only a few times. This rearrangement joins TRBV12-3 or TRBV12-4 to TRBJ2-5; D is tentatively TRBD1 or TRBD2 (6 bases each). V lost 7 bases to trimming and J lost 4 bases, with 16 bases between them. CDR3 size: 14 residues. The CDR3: CASNVKGGSETQYF. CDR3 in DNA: TGTGCCAGCAATGTTAAGGGGGGCTCAGAGACCCAGTACTTC.

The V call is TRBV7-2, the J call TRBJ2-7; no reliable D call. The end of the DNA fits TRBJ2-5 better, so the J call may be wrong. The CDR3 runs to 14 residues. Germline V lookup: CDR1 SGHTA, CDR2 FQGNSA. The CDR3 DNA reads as TGTGCCAGCAACCCTTTTATGGGGAAGGAGACCCAGTACTTC. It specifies CASNPFMGKETQYF.

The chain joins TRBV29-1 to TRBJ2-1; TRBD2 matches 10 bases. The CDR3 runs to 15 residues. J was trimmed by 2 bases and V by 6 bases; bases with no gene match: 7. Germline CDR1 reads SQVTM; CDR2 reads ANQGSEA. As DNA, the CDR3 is TGCAGCGTGAGAATGAGCGGGGGGGCCTACAATGAGCAGTTCTTC. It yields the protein CSVRMSGGAYNEQFF.

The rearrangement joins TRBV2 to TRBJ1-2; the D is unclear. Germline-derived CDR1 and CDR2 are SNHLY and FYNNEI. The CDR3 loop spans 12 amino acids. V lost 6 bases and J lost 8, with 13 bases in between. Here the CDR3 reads CASSDSSMGYTF. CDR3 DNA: TGTGCCAGCAGCGATTCCTCCATGGGCTACACCTTC.

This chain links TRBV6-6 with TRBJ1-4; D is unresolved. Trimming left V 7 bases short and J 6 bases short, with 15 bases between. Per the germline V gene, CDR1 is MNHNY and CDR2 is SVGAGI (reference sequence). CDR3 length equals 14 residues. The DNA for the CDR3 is TGTGCCAGCACCTATAAGGGTGGATATGAAAAACTGTTTTTT. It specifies CASTYKGGYEKLFF.

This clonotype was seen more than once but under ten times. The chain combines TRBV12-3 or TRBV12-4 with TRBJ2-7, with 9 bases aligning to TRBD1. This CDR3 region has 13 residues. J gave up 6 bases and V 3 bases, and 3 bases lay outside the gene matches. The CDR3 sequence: CASSFGQGFEQYF. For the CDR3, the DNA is TGTGCCAGCAGTTTCGGACAGGGGTTCGAGCAGTACTTC.

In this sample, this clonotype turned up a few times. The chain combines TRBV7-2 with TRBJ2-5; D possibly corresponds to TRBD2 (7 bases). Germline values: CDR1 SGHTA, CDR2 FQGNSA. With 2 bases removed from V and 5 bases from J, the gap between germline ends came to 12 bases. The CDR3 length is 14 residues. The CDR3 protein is CASSLWGGEETQYF. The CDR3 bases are TGTGCCAGCAGCTTATGGGGGGGCGAGGAGACCCAGTACTTC.

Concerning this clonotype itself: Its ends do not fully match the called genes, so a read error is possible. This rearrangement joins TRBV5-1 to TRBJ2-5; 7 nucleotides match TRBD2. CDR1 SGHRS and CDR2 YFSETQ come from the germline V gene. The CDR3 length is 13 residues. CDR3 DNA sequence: TGCGCCAGCAGTTTGGTGGGAGCGCGGGAGCAGTACTTC. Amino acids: CASSLVGAREQYF.

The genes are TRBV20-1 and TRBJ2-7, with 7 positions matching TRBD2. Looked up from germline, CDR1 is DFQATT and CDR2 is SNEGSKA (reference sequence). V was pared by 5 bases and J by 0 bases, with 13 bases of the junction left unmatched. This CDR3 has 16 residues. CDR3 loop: CSASIFGRGSSYEQYF. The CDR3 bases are TGCAGTGCTTCTATATTCGGGCGGGGGAGCTCCTACGAGCAGTACTTC.

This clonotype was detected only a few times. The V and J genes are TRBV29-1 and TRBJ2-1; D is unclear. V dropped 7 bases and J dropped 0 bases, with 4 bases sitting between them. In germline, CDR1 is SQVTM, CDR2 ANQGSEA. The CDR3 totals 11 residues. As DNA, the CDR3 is TGCAGCGGAAGCTCCTACAATGAGCAGTTCTTC. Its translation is CSGSSYNEQFF.

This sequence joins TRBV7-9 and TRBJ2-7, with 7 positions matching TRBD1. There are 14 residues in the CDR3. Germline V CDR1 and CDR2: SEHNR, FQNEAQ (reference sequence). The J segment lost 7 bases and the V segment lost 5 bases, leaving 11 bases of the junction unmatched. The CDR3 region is CASSTRTGYAEQYF. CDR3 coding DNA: TGTGCCAGCAGCACTCGGACAGGCTATGCGGAGCAGTACTTC.

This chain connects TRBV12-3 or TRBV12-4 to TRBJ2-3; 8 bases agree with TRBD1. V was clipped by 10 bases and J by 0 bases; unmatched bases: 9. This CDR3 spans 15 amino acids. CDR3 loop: CATNVRQGSTDTQYF. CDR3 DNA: TGTGCCACCAACGTTCGACAGGGGAGCACAGATACGCAGTATTTT.

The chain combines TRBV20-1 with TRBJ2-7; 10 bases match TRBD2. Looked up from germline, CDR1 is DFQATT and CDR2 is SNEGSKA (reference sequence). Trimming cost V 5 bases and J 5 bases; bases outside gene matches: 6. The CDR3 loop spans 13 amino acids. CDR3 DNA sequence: TGCAGTGCTGGACTAGCGGACCCCCACGAGCAGTACTTC. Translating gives CSAGLADPHEQYF.

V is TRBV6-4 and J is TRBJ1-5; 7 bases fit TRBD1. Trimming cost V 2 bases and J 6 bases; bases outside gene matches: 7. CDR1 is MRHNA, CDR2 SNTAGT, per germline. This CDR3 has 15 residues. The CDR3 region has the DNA TGTGCCAGCAGTGACCTGGACAGGCCGGGTCAGCCCCAGCATTTT. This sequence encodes CASSDLDRPGQPQHF.